A selection of T cell receptor beta chains follows, all from one sample in a study of HIV-infected patients and healthy controls. TCRdb ran MiXCR on the 5' RACE reads and lists one entry per CDR3 protein. The table records around 19,000 distinct CDR3 sequences, 7.5% to 9% of them present only once. The specimen sequenced was blood. The receptors stem from an adult in good health. Both conserved end residues are part of each CDR3. The D gene is left open where the match is weak. Some rows mark clone size as missing; the rest say once, few, many or name a class of expanded clone.

clone_size | j_call | v_call | d_call | cdr3_aa | cdr3_nt
medium-sized | TRBJ1-1 | TRBV6-1 | . | CASSEVNTEAFF | TGTGCCAGCAGTGAAGTGAACACTGAAGCTTTCTTT
many | TRBJ1-1 | TRBV12-3/TRBV12-4 | . | CASSPRPGGETEAFF | TGTGCCAGCAGTCCCCGACCTGGGGGTGAAACTGAAGCTTTCTTT
many | TRBJ1-2 | TRBV6-6 | . | CASRGGRNTYGYTF | TGTGCCAGCAGGGGGGGACGGAACACCTATGGCTACACCTTC
few | TRBJ2-2 | TRBV11-1 | . | CASSPAPGRPNTGELFF | TGTGCCAGCAGCCCTGCCCCTGGCAGGCCTAACACCGGGGAGCTGTTTTTT
many | TRBJ1-1 | TRBV7-9 | . | CASSFFALEAFF | TGTGCCAGCAGCTTTTTCGCTCTTGAAGCTTTCTTT
. | TRBJ2-1 | TRBV6-2/TRBV6-3 | TRBD2 | CASSARTSGFYNEQFF | TGTGCCAGCAGTGCCCGGACTAGCGGGTTCTACAATGAGCAGTTCTTC
few | TRBJ2-1 | TRBV19 | TRBD1 | CASSIAGQVGNEQFF | TGTGCCAGTAGTATAGCGGGACAGGTGGGCAATGAGCAGTTCTTC
many | TRBJ1-5 | TRBV27 | TRBD1 | CASSSRTGLSNQPQHF | TGTGCCAGCAGTTCCCGGACAGGGCTTAGCAATCAGCCCCAGCATTTT
medium-sized | TRBJ1-5 | TRBV6-1 | . | CASSEMTISNQPQHF | TGTGCCAGCAGTGAAATGACAATCAGCAATCAGCCCCAGCATTTT
many | TRBJ1-1 | TRBV30 | . | CAYLGYKNTEAFF | TGTGCCTATTTGGGGTACAAGAACACTGAAGCTTTCTTT
many | TRBJ2-2 | TRBV9 | . | CASSGPLGNTGELFF | TGTGCCAGCAGCGGGCCCTTGGGGAACACCGGGGAGCTGTTTTTT
many | TRBJ2-7 | TRBV18 | . | CASSPGPLYEQYF | TGTGCCAGCTCACCAGGACCTCTCTACGAGCAGTACTTC
many | TRBJ2-1 | TRBV6-2/TRBV6-3 | TRBD2 | CASSYGGEYNEQFF | TGTGCCAGCAGTTACGGGGGGGAATACAATGAGCAGTTCTTC
. | TRBJ1-6 | TRBV20-1 | TRBD1 | CSARTGPINNSPLHF | TGCAGTGCTCGGACAGGGCCCATTAATAATTCACCCCTCCACTTT
. | TRBJ2-3 | TRBV7-6 | TRBD2 | CASSGRLAGVTDTQYF | TGTGCCAGCAGCGGGCGGTTGGCGGGGGTAACAGATACGCAGTATTTT
many | TRBJ2-3 | TRBV18 | . | CASSPGGYRTDTQYF | TGTGCCAGCTCACCGGGAGGTTACCGCACAGATACGCAGTATTTT
many | TRBJ2-2 | TRBV7-2 | . | CASSSGTNTGELFF | TGTGCCAGCAGCTCCGGGACGAACACCGGGGAGCTGTTTTTT
medium-sized | TRBJ2-1 | TRBV28 | . | CASSSNNEQFF | TGTGCCAGCAGCTCTAACAATGAGCAGTTCTTC